The rows below give T cell receptor beta chains drawn from one sample of a study of T-cell memory formation after mild COVID-19. TCRdb used MiXCR to reprocess the 5' RACE reads, holding one entry per CDR3 protein. The table shows more than 150,000 distinct CDR3 sequences, with about 18% occurring only once. What was sequenced was PBMCs or a T cell subset sorted from them (not recorded which). The source of these receptors is a man in his late teens or twenties who had mild COVID-19 (a few samples of this study predate the infection). Cell type and time point are not known. The CDR3 runs from the conserved cysteine through the conserved F or W. The D gene is left open where the match is weak. For some rows the clone size is stated as once, few or many, or as a class when expanded; others skip it.

v_call	d_call	j_call	clone_size	cdr3_nt	cdr3_aa
TRBV11-2	-	TRBJ1-1	many	TGTGCCAGCAGCTTAACAGGGTACACTGAAGCTTTCTTT	CASSLTGYTEAFF
TRBV7-2	-	TRBJ2-3	few	TGTGCCAGCAGCTTAAAGGGTGGGGGATCCGTCACAGATACGCAGTATTTT	CASSLKGGGSVTDTQYF
TRBV7-9	-	TRBJ2-1	-	TGTGCCAGCAGCTTGGGGGTATGGGATGAGCAGTTCTTC	CASSLGVWDEQFF
TRBV7-2	-	TRBJ1-2	-	TGTGCCAGCAGCTTCCCCCAGGGGACCCTTGACACCTTC	CASSFPQGTLDTF
TRBV11-1	-	TRBJ2-6	few	TGTGCCAGCACCCCCTTTTTGGGGGCCAACGTCCTGACTTTC	CASTPFLGANVLTF
TRBV5-1	-	TRBJ2-1	once	TGCGCCAGCAGCTCCCAGCCCCGGGACGTTAACAATGAGCAGTTCTTC	CASSSQPRDVNNEQFF
TRBV4-2	-	TRBJ2-4	few	TGTGCCAGCAGCCAAGATCCCAGGCCGGGGGCGGGAAACATTCAGTACTTC	CASSQDPRPGAGNIQYF
TRBV28	-	TRBJ1-1	few	TGTGCCAGCGGACAGCTAAACACTGAAGCTTTCTTT	CASGQLNTEAFF
TRBV7-6	-	TRBJ2-3	-	TGTGCCAGCAACCAAAATGTCGGAGGTACGCAGTATTTT	CASNQNVGGTQYF
TRBV5-6	-	TRBJ2-5	few	TGTGCCAGCAGCTTGGAGGCGGGGGCGGAGACCCAGTACTTC	CASSLEAGAETQYF
TRBV7-2	TRBD1	TRBJ2-3	-	TGTGCCAGCAGCACCGACAGGGTTAGCACAGATACGCAGTATTTT	CASSTDRVSTDTQYF
TRBV5-1	-	TRBJ2-2	many	TGCGCCAGCAGCTTGGCGGGTAGCAGAGTCGGGGAGCTGTTTTTT	CASSLAGSRVGELFF
TRBV20-1	-	TRBJ1-2	few	TGCAGTGCCGAGCGCAGGGTTAAACGAAAGGGCTACACCTTC	CSAERRVKRKGYTF
TRBV20-1	-	TRBJ1-1	-	TGCAGTGCTAGGTACATGAACACTGAAGCTTTCTTT	CSARYMNTEAFF
TRBV7-2	TRBD2	TRBJ2-7	-	TGTGCCAGCACCCGGACTAGCGGGGCCAAAGAGCAGTACTTC	CASTRTSGAKEQYF
TRBV4-3	-	TRBJ2-3	few	TGCGCCAGCAGCCAAGATCCCCTAGCTAGCACAGATACGCAGTATTTT	CASSQDPLASTDTQYF
TRBV5-1	TRBD1	TRBJ2-7	few	TGCGCCAGCAGCACGGCCCGGACAGGAATCGAGCAGTACTTC	CASSTARTGIEQYF
TRBV3-1	TRBD1	TRBJ1-4	-	TGTGCCAGCAGCTATGGTTACGGGACAGGGGACGAAAAACTGTTTTTT	CASSYGYGTGDEKLFF
TRBV6-6	-	TRBJ1-1	-	TGTGCCAGCAGTTATAAAGGGGGGAACACTGAAGCTTTCTTT	CASSYKGGNTEAFF
TRBV7-8	-	TRBJ2-1	-	TGTGCCAGCAGCTTAGGGCGGTCCCGTGAGCAGTTCTTC	CASSLGRSREQFF
TRBV7-9	TRBD2	TRBJ2-5	many	TGTGCCAGCAGCTCTAGCGGGCAAGAGACCCAGTACTTC	CASSSSGQETQYF
TRBV6-2/TRBV6-3	TRBD1	TRBJ2-2	-	TGTGCCAGCAGTTCCATACAGGGGTCCACCGGGGAGCTGTTTTTT	CASSSIQGSTGELFF
TRBV2	-	TRBJ2-7	many	TGTGCCAGCAGTGAAGCGCACGGCTCCTACGAGCAGTACTTC	CASSEAHGSYEQYF
TRBV10-3	-	TRBJ1-6	-	TGTGCCATCAGTGATGGCTCTTCACCCCTCCACTTT	CAISDGSSPLHF
TRBV7-6	-	TRBJ1-4	-	TGTGCCAGCAGCCCAAGAGAAGATAATGAAAAACTGTTTTTT	CASSPREDNEKLFF
TRBV7-8	TRBD2	TRBJ2-5	-	TGTGCCAGCAGCGCCGGGAGGGGAATTGATGCCCAGTACTTC	CASSAGRGIDAQYF
TRBV12-3/TRBV12-4	TRBD1	TRBJ1-1	-	TGTGCCAGCAGTCTCAGGGGGACGAACACTGAAGCTTTCTTT	CASSLRGTNTEAFF
TRBV29-1	-	TRBJ2-3	few	TGCAGCGTCGAAAGGGGACAAAGCGGGTATTTT	CSVERGQSGYF
TRBV5-1	TRBD1	TRBJ1-2	few	TGCGCCAGCAGCTGGACCAGGGGGATTGGCTATGGCTACACCTTC	CASSWTRGIGYGYTF
TRBV20-1	-	TRBJ1-5	-	TGCAGTGCCGCCGATGGGAGCAATCAGCCCCAGCATTTT	CSAADGSNQPQHF
TRBV5-1	TRBD1	TRBJ2-7	-	TGCGCCAGCAGCTCCGACAGGGTCTCCTACGAGCAGTACTTC	CASSSDRVSYEQYF
TRBV3-1	-	TRBJ2-5	many	TGTGCCAGCAGCCAAGAAGGAAGGGAGACCCAGTACTTC	CASSQEGRETQYF
TRBV7-2	-	TRBJ2-5	many	TGTGCCAGCAGCTTTCAGGGAGAAGAGACCCAGTACTTC	CASSFQGEETQYF
TRBV7-3	TRBD2	TRBJ2-3	-	TGTGCCAGCAGCCCATCGGGGGGGCGGCCAGATACGCAGTATTTT	CASSPSGGRPDTQYF
TRBV4-3	-	TRBJ1-3	few	TGCGCCAGCAGCCAAGAATCACAGGGCCGAGGAAACACCATATATTTT	CASSQESQGRGNTIYF
TRBV7-9	-	TRBJ1-6	few	TGTGCCAGCAGCTTCCGGCAGGGGAATTCACCCCTCCACTTT	CASSFRQGNSPLHF
TRBV6-5	TRBD1	TRBJ2-5	-	TGTGCCAGCACCCCTTCACCGGGACAGGGAGATGAGACCCAGTACTTC	CASTPSPGQGDETQYF
TRBV7-9	-	TRBJ1-3	few	TGTGCCAGCAGCTTAACCCTCAGTAGACCTGGAAACACCATATATTTT	CASSLTLSRPGNTIYF
TRBV20-1	TRBD2	TRBJ2-3	few	TGCAGTGCCCAGTGGGGCGGGGGGGGCAATACGCAGTATTTT	CSAQWGGGGNTQYF
TRBV7-2	TRBD1	TRBJ1-5	-	TGTGCCAGCAGCTTAGCGGGGACAGGGGGCCAGCCCCAGCATTTT	CASSLAGTGGQPQHF
TRBV6-2/TRBV6-3	-	TRBJ2-7	few	TGTGCCAGCAGTTCCGTGATGCCCTACGAGCAGTACTTC	CASSSVMPYEQYF
TRBV6-5	TRBD1	TRBJ1-1	few	TGTGCCAGCAGACCGGACAGGGGCCGGAGAGCTTTCTTT	CASRPDRGRRAFF
TRBV28	-	TRBJ1-5	many	TGTGCCAGCAGTTTACTGGGGATACTACCGCGTCAGCCCCAGCATTTT	CASSLLGILPRQPQHF
TRBV7-2	TRBD1	TRBJ1-5	-	TGTGCCAGCAGATTAGACAGGGCCGGCAATCAGCCCCAGCATTTT	CASRLDRAGNQPQHF
TRBV27	-	TRBJ2-1	few	TGTGCCACAGGGGGGTACTCCTACAATGAGCAGTTCTTC	CATGGYSYNEQFF
TRBV12-3/TRBV12-4	TRBD1	TRBJ1-2	few	TGTGCCAGCAGAAGACCCGGGACAGGTTATGGCTACACCTTC	CASRRPGTGYGYTF